The 5 T cell receptor beta chains in this list originate from one sample, sequenced in a study of cytomegalovirus exposure and HLA in healthy donors. The PCR was carried out with 60 Vbeta primers and 13 Jbeta primers. The repertoire was sequenced with immunoSEQ multiplex PCR; TCRdb's copy has only in-frame clones and lacks some. The table includes approximately 250,000 clones, about 77% detected once. The sequenced sample was PBMCs. Receptors originate from a boy younger than 18 in good health and CMV-seronegative.

The DNA for the CDR3 is TGTGCCAGCAGCTACGACGACAGCCCCGAAAAACTGTTTTTT. This sequence encodes CASSYDDSPEKLFF. V and J are TRBV7-9 and TRBJ1-4; D is perhaps TRBD1 (5 bases). The CDR3 has 14 residues. Germline CDR1 and CDR2: SEHNR and FQNEAQ (reference sequence). Deletions cut 4 bases from V and 8 bases from J, with 14 bases between.

The chain joins TRBV5-1 to TRBJ1-1, with D unclear. The V and J ends lost 0 bases and 4 bases respectively, with 10 bases between them. Germline CDR1 SGHRS, CDR2 YFSETQ. The CDR3 contains 14 residues. The CDR3 region is CASSLDQRGTEAFF. In DNA, the CDR3 is TGCGCCAGCAGCTTGGACCAGCGCGGCACTGAAGCTTTCTTT.

This clone has just one count. The chain couples TRBV10-1 to TRBJ2-1, with D possibly matching TRBD1 (7 bases). The CDR3 runs 14 residues. The V gene's germline CDR1 is WNHNN and CDR2 SYGVQD (reference sequence). V lost 7 bases to trimming and J lost 7 bases, with 17 bases between them. The CDR3 loop is CASNTGEAGNEQFF. The CDR3 nucleotides are TGCGCCAGCAATACAGGGGAGGCTGGGAATGAGCAGTTCTTC.

The V gene is TRBV25-1, the J gene TRBJ2-3; D possibly corresponds to TRBD1 (6 bases). V lost 2 bases and J lost 0, with 9 bases in between. This CDR3 region has 15 residues. CDR1 and CDR2 from the germline V gene are MGHDK and SYGVNS. CDR3: CASSEPRGSTDTQYF. As DNA, the CDR3 is TGTGCCAGCAGTGAACCCAGGGGTAGCACAGATACGCAGTATTTT.

V usage is TRBV20-1 and J usage is TRBJ2-5, with 8 bases lining up with TRBD2. CDR3 length: 11 residues. V shed 7 bases and J 3 bases; nucleotides not matched to a gene: 1. Germline V gene data show CDR1 as DFQATT and CDR2 as SNEGSKA (reference sequence). The CDR3 here is CSGAGEETQYF. The CDR3 coding sequence is TGCAGTGGAGCGGGGGAAGAGACCCAGTACTTC.